This TCR beta chain was obtained from a study of blood T cell repertoires in COVID-19. About the research overall: Both acute and convalescent COVID-19 samples were obtained from the United States, Italy and Spain. T cells, B-cell-depleted T cells, or PBMCs provided the cDNA or gDNA that served as material.

There are 15 residues in the CDR3. CDR1 LGHNT and CDR2 FRNRAP come from the germline V gene. J was trimmed by 7 bases and V by 3 bases; bases with no gene match: 11. Authors' data handling: Quantification of nucleated cells was approximated via reference gene primer amplification. Generated by immunoSEQ multiplex PCR, the TCRdb table keeps only in-frame clones and is missing some. That table supplies the V and J calls and clone size; D and trimming were determined from the DNA. The data contain approximately 45,000 clones, 86% of them singletons. The chain couples TRBV12-5 to TRBJ2-5, with 7 bases identical to TRBD1. This TCR was recovered from a man in his forties with active COVID-19. Input material: peripheral blood. This chain's CDR3 is CASGLETGAGLTQYF. CDR3 DNA sequence: TGTGCTAGTGGTTTAGAAACAGGGGCCGGACTGACCCAGTACTTC.